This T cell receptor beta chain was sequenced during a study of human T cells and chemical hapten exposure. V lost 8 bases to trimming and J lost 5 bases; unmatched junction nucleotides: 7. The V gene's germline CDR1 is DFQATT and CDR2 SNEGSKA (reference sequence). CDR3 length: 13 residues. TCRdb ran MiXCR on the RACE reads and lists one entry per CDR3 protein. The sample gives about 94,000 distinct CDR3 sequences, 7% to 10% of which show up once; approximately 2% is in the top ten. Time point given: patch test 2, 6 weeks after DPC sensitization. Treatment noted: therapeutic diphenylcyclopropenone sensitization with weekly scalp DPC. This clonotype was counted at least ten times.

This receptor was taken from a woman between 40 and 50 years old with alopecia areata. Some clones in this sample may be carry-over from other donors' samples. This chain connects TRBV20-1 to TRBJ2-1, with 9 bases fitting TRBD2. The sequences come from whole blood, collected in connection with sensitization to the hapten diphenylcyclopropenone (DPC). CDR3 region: CSPLAGGNNEQFF. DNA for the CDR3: TGCAGTCCTTTGGCGGGAGGGAACAATGAGCAGTTCTTC.